This T cell receptor (beta chain) came from a study of blood T cell repertoires in COVID-19 (dated by TCRdb to the early 2020s). Looking at the study overall: The collaborator samples originated in the United States, Italy and Spain and spanned the acute and convalescent phases of COVID-19. The prospective study material was composed of cDNA or gDNA derived from T cells, B-cell-depleted T cells, or PBMCs. Where available, HLA class I and class II types were taken from metadata supplied by the sample provider and were not determined by assay-based typing. Deeply sampled blood TCRbeta repertoires from subjects exposed to, actively infected with, or recovered from COVID-19 were included in the dataset. The repertoires were released in a freely available public database intended as a resource for research on the immune response to SARS-CoV-2. A de-identified subject ID, COVID-19 status, age in years and sex were almost always included in the sample metadata. Samples came from the ongoing ImmuneRACE study (first 160 participants) plus 1,254 subjects from 6 global collaborators.

The CDR3, cysteine through phenylalanine, is 16 amino acids long. The entry retains the CDR3 DNA only, 48 bases that are in frame from base 1. V is cut back by 5 bases and J by 8 bases, with 11 bases in the junction unmatched. The germline V gene supplies CDR1 MRHNA and CDR2 SNTAGT. Collaborating institutions collected whole blood in K2EDTA tubes following their own protocols. Collaborator samples were shipped for TCRbeta analysis as frozen whole blood, isolated PBMCs, or DNA extracted from either sample type. The immunoSEQ Assay, a bias-controlled multiplex PCR, was used to amplify TCRbeta CDR3 regions from genomic DNA. Concerning the study's data processing: The number of nucleated cells in each sample was estimated by amplification of reference gene primers within the assay. Sequence reads were collapsed and filtered to measure the absolute abundance of every unique TCRbeta CDR3 rearrangement. Productive Simpson clonality was computed per sample as the square root of Simpson's diversity index over productive rearrangements. TCRdb stores this immuneACCESS table with in-frame sequences only. Part of the clones is absent; in the studies checked, under half of the shortfall reflects unresolved V genes, and no reason is known for the rest. That table supplies the V and J calls and clone size; D and trimming were determined from the DNA. The sample yields over 75,000 clones; roughly 89% were counted once. Clones ranked in the top ten supply less than 6.5% of the sample.

Points the paper makes about the study in general: The quantity of clinical and demographic metadata differed by source and by participant and was supplied without curation.

As regards this clone: What this receptor recognizes is not known. Base qualities are not provided; no much larger clone lies one nucleotide away.

Sequencing input: peripheral blood. The sequence came from a woman of 80 years or more with active COVID-19. The chain links TRBV6-4 with TRBJ2-3; TRBD2 matches 12 bases in the middle. The nucleotides read TGTGCCAGCAGTATCTCGACTAGCGGGAGAAGCAGTACGCAGTATTTT. Its protein product is CASSISTSGRSSTQYF.